This TCR beta chain came from a study of T cell responses to AZD1222 COVID-19 vaccine. Points from the study as a whole: The study identified only 6 or 7 AZD1222 recipients as seropositive at baseline. Donors, mostly white British, included more females; clonal diversity was possibly underestimated. Regions 160-218 and 743-854 held dominance among vaccine-associated CD4 TCRs, which spanned spike. Spike-specific TCR breadth and depth rose after two AZD1222 doses.

The V end lost 6 bases, the J end lost 1 base, and 8 bases lay between the germline ends. The length of the CDR3 is 13 residues. Germline CDR1 and CDR2: SGHTS and YDEGEE. Comments on this clone: What it recognizes is unknown.

Generated by immunoSEQ multiplex PCR, the TCRdb table keeps only in-frame clones and is missing some. The repertoire holds more than 150,000 clones, with 90% as singletons. The TCR originated in an adult in good health. The rearrangement joins TRBV5-8 to TRBJ1-5; D unclear. The starting material was peripheral blood, obtained on day 0 of AZD1222 vaccination. The CDR3 protein is CASNRISNQPQHF. CDR3 nucleotide sequence: TGTGCCAGCAACCGGATAAGCAATCAGCCCCAGCATTTT.